This T cell receptor beta chain was found in a study of cytomegalovirus exposure and HLA in healthy donors. The donors were part of the validation cohort of some 120 subjects. That cohort was separate from the first cohort, which comprised 666 subjects. Findings of the study overall: High sensitivity and specificity were reportedly achieved when the classifier diagnosed cytomegalovirus status. A list of about 160 TCR beta chains associated with cytomegalovirus was given. Some public TCRs appeared in many individuals, while most sequences were rare.

Points on this clone: Antigen unknown.

V was pared by 0 bases and J by 1 base, with 10 bases between. CDR1 is SGDLS, CDR2 YYNGEE, per germline. CDR3 length: 16 amino acids. Sequencing used immunoSEQ multiplex PCR; TCRdb keeps in-frame clones, though not all of them. The table shows 160,000 or so clones, with roughly 84% occurring only once. The sample consisted of PBMCs. This clonotype was obtained from a man aged 25 to 40 in good health and CMV-seropositive. The chain employs TRBV9 and TRBJ1-4; the D gene is possibly TRBD1 (6 bases). The CDR3 DNA sequence: TGTGCCAGCAGCGTAGACAGGGACGGAACTAATGAAAAACTGTTTTTT. Protein: CASSVDRDGTNEKLFF. The variable domain in full, completed from reference TRBV9 and TRBJ1-4, reads DSGVTQTPKHLITATGQRVTLRCSPRSGDLSVYWYQQSLDQGLQFLIQYYNGEERAKGNILERFSAQQFPDLHSELNLSSLELGDSALYFCASSVDRDGTNEKLFFGSGTQLSVL.